The 27 T cell receptor beta chains presented below share a single source sample, sequenced in a study of blood T cell repertoires in COVID-19. Sequencing used immunoSEQ multiplex PCR; TCRdb keeps in-frame clones, though not all of them. The sample comprises around 280,000 clones, around nine tenths of which are singletons, and 1.3% rests with the top ten. Sequencing used peripheral blood. The receptors here all came from a man aged 65 to 85 with acute or convalescent COVID-19.

Only one count was recorded for this clone. The chain links TRBV5-5 to TRBJ1-5, with TRBD1 matching over 10 bases. The CDR3 has 15 amino acids. Unmatched junction bases numbered 6, after V lost 3 bases and J lost 6 bases. The germline V gene has CDR1 SGHKS and CDR2 YYEKEE (reference sequence). In DNA form, the CDR3 reads TGTGCCAGCAGCTCGACAGGGGGCGAAGGTCAGCCCCAGCATTTT. Its translation is CASSSTGGEGQPQHF.

This chain connects TRBV2 to TRBJ1-1, with 7 bases matching TRBD1. V lost 6 bases to trimming and J lost 2 bases; unmatched junction nucleotides: 6. There are 14 residues in the CDR3. Germline lookup yields CDR1 SNHLY and CDR2 FYNNEI. CDR3 in DNA: TGTGCCAGCAGCCCCGGGACAGAAAACACTGAAGCTTTCTTT. Translating it yields CASSPGTENTEAFF.

V and J are TRBV9 and TRBJ2-7; D unresolved. Trimming took off 2 bases at V and 5 bases at J, with 8 bases between the two ends. The CDR3 totals 12 residues. Germline V lookup: CDR1 SGDLS, CDR2 YYNGEE. The CDR3 DNA reads TGTGCCAGCAGCGTCGTCGGTAACGAGCAGTACTTC. This codes for CASSVVGNEQYF.

The rearrangement uses TRBV20-1 and TRBJ2-5; unclear D gene. The V gene's germline CDR1 is DFQATT and CDR2 SNEGSKA (reference sequence). This CDR3 has 11 amino acids. The V gene lost 6 bases and the J gene lost 4 bases, with 9 bases spanning the gap. CDR3 amino acids: CSALVLETQYF. The CDR3 coding sequence is TGCAGTGCCCTAGTCTTAGAGACCCAGTACTTC.

The chain combines TRBV6-2 or TRBV6-3 with TRBJ2-7, with 12 bases matching TRBD1. The CDR3 extends over 16 amino acids. From germline, CDR1 is MNHEY and CDR2 SVGEGT. After removal of 5 bases from V and 5 bases from J, the junction contained 10 bases not matched to a gene. CDR3: CASSPHPGQGADEQYF. CDR3 sequence (DNA): TGTGCCAGCAGTCCCCATCCGGGACAGGGGGCCGACGAGCAGTACTTC.

The V and J genes are TRBV12-3 or TRBV12-4 and TRBJ2-5, with TRBD2 identical over 7 bases. After removal of 3 bases from V and 6 bases from J, the junction contained 4 bases not matched to a gene. The CDR3 has 13 residues. In DNA form, the CDR3 reads TGTGCCAGCAGTTTTGCCGGGAGGAAGACCCAGTACTTC. This sequence encodes CASSFAGRKTQYF.

A single count supports this clone. V gene TRBV5-1 combines with J gene TRBJ1-1, with D maybe TRBD1 (5 bases). The CDR3 spans 14 residues. V gave up 0 bases and J gave up 6 bases, with 12 bases separating them. Germline lookup yields CDR1 SGHRS and CDR2 YFSETQ. The CDR3 is CASSLERLGAEAFF. The CDR3 nucleotides are TGCGCCAGCAGCTTGGAACGCCTAGGGGCTGAAGCTTTCTTT.

The gene calls are TRBV15 and TRBJ1-4; maybe TRBD1 (5 bases). Trimming took 1 base from V and 8 from J, leaving 14 bases between them. Germline assignment: CDR1 LNHNV and CDR2 YYDKDF (reference sequence). The CDR3 is made up of 15 amino acids. The CDR3 here is CATSRARARGEKLFF. The CDR3 DNA sequence: TGTGCCACCAGCAGAGCCAGGGCTCGGGGGGAAAAACTGTTTTTT.

CDR3 loop: CASSPPGDRDNQPQHF. CDR3 in DNA: TGTGCCAGCTCACCACCCGGGGACAGGGACAATCAGCCCCAGCATTTT. The V and J genes are TRBV18 and TRBJ1-5; TRBD1 matches 9 bases. Germline CDR1 and CDR2: KGHSH and LQKENI. The J segment lost 3 bases and the V segment lost 0 bases, leaving 3 bases of the junction unmatched. The CDR3 extends over 16 amino acids.

This rearrangement joins TRBV5-4 to TRBJ1-4; 9 bases are shared with TRBD1. CDR3 size: 15 residues. From germline, CDR1 is SGHNT and CDR2 YYREEE (reference sequence). With V trimmed by 7 bases and J by 6 bases, 10 bases remained unmatched. CDR3 bases: TGTGCCAGCCCCGAGGGACAGGGTCCTCATGAAAAACTGTTTTTT. The encoded protein is CASPEGQGPHEKLFF. The full variable domain, its missing parts supplied by reference TRBV5-4 and TRBJ1-4, is ETGVTQSPTHLIKTRGQQVTLRCSSQSGHNTVSWYQQALGQGPQFIFQYYREEENGRGNFPPRFSGLQFPNYSSELNVNALELDDSALYLCASPEGQGPHEKLFFGSGTQLSVL.

The chain is built from TRBV7-9 and TRBJ1-6; 7 bases are shared with TRBD1. Per germline, CDR1 SEHNR and CDR2 FQNEAQ (reference sequence). This CDR3 is built from 13 residues. After removal of 5 bases from V and 10 bases from J, the junction contained 5 bases not matched to a gene. The CDR3 DNA follows: TGTGCCAGCAGCCCCACAGGGGAGTCACCCCTCCACTTT. Translated, it gives CASSPTGESPLHF.

The chain recombines TRBV5-1 with TRBJ2-6; D is undetermined. Germline lookup yields CDR1 SGHRS and CDR2 YFSETQ. The CDR3 contains 15 residues. V was shortened by 1 base and J by 0 bases, with 5 bases between the two germline ends. The CDR3 reads CASSLTASGANVLTF. The CDR3 coding sequence is TGCGCCAGCAGCTTGACAGCCTCTGGGGCCAACGTCCTGACTTTC.

The chain has TRBV18 and TRBJ2-3; 8 bases map to TRBD2. This CDR3 contains 15 residues. Per germline, CDR1 KGHSH and CDR2 LQKENI. After removal of 3 bases from V and 2 bases from J, the junction contained 4 bases not matched to a gene. DNA of the CDR3: TGTGCCAGCTCACCCACTAGCGGCAACACAGATACGCAGTATTTT. As protein: CASSPTSGNTDTQYF.

The chain couples TRBV19 to TRBJ2-7; 8 bases are a match to TRBD2. The CDR3 is made up of 17 amino acids. Looked up from germline, CDR1 is LNHDA and CDR2 is SQIVND (reference sequence). V shed 4 bases, J shed 1 base, and the junction held 12 bases outside the gene matches. The CDR3 DNA is TGTGCCAGTAGTACCCCAGGACGAAGCGGGAGTTCCTACGAGCAGTACTTC. This gives the protein CASSTPGRSGSSYEQYF.

The chain uses TRBV4-3 and TRBJ1-2, with a weak D call TRBD1 (5 bases). The germline V gene has CDR1 LGHNA and CDR2 YSLEER. The CDR3 consists of 16 residues. V was trimmed by 0 bases and J by 8 bases, leaving 19 bases between them. CDR3 amino acids: CASSQELPRGAGGYTF. In DNA, the CDR3 is TGCGCCAGCAGCCAAGAATTGCCAAGGGGCGCAGGCGGCTACACCTTC.

The chain has TRBV5-1 and TRBJ2-3; maybe TRBD1 (6 bases). CDR1 is SGHRS and CDR2 is YFSETQ in the germline V gene. The CDR3 extends over 16 amino acids. V was clipped by 0 bases and J by 5 bases, with 16 bases between them. CDR3 in amino acids: CASSLGSRGPGDTQYF. Written as DNA, the CDR3 is TGCGCCAGCAGCTTGGGTTCCAGGGGCCCAGGAGATACGCAGTATTTT.

The chain recombines TRBV11-3 with TRBJ2-5, with D perhaps TRBD1 (5 bases). CDR1 is SGHNT, CDR2 YENEEA, per germline. The CDR3 length is 13 residues. Trimming pared 4 bases from V and 3 bases from J, leaving 9 bases between. The CDR3 spells CASSSGPKETQYF. The CDR3 coding sequence is TGTGCCAGCAGCTCAGGGCCCAAAGAGACCCAGTACTTC.

The CDR3 sequence: CASSPRAKNIQYF. The CDR3 DNA reads as TGTGCCAGCAGTCCTAGGGCCAAAAACATTCAGTACTTC. This chain links TRBV3-1 (or the pseudogene TRBV3-2) with TRBJ2-4, with D unresolved. Trimming pared 6 bases from V and 1 base from J, leaving 7 bases between. The germline V gene has CDR1 LGHDT and CDR2 YNNKEL (reference sequence). This CDR3 comprises 13 residues.

The chain links TRBV28 to TRBJ1-1; 8 bases line up with TRBD1. Germline CDR1 reads MDHEN; CDR2 reads SYDVKM. The CDR3 extends over 13 amino acids. Unmatched junction bases numbered 5, after V lost 6 bases and J lost 5 bases. In nucleotides, the CDR3 is TGTGCCAGCAGCTGGACAGGGCGAACTGAAGCTTTCTTT. Translation: CASSWTGRTEAFF.

The chain combines TRBV5-6 with TRBJ2-1; 9 positions match TRBD2. The CDR3 has 16 amino acids. Germline V gene data show CDR1 as SGHDT and CDR2 as YYEEEE. V gave up 0 bases and J gave up 8 bases; unmatched junction bases: 9. As DNA, the CDR3 is TGTGCCAGCAGCTTGGGTCTTAGCGGGAGAGGAGATGAGCAGTTCTTC. It is translated as CASSLGLSGRGDEQFF.

This sequence joins TRBV5-6 and TRBJ1-2; 11 bases map to TRBD1. V gave up 4 bases and J gave up 8 bases; unmatched junction bases: 10. From germline, CDR1 is SGHDT and CDR2 YYEEEE. The CDR3 has 15 residues. CDR3 protein: CASSPGQGAQRGYTF. The CDR3, as DNA: TGTGCCAGCAGCCCCGGACAGGGGGCCCAGAGGGGCTACACCTTC.

The chain employs TRBV2 and TRBJ2-2; 8 bases agree with TRBD1. CDR3 size: 14 residues. Germline CDR1 SNHLY, CDR2 FYNNEI. The V and J ends lost 2 bases and 6 bases, in that order; junction bases with no gene match: 2. DNA of the CDR3: TGTGCCAGCAGTGAAAGGACAGGGTCCGGGGAGCTGTTTTTT. Protein sequence: CASSERTGSGELFF.

This clone has just one count. The chain joins TRBV3-1 (or the pseudogene TRBV3-2) to TRBJ2-5; D may be TRBD1 (5 bases). The CDR3 covers 15 residues. The germline V and J ends were trimmed by 1 base and 4 bases, with 13 bases remaining between them. Germline CDR1 is LGHDT and CDR2 is YNNKEL (reference sequence). The CDR3 nucleotides are TGTGCCAGCAGCCAAGGACCGTTAAGGGGAGAGACCCAGTACTTC. It yields the protein CASSQGPLRGETQYF.

This clone was found many times. The V call is TRBV6-2 or TRBV6-3, the J call TRBJ2-1; tentative D call: TRBD2 (7 bases). Trimming stripped 0 bases from V and 9 bases from J, with 12 bases between. Germline CDR1 is MNHEY and CDR2 is SVGEGT. This CDR3 comprises 14 residues. CDR3 nucleotides: TGTGCCAGCAGTTACTCGGGGGGGCGCACTGAGCAGTTCTTC. Its protein is CASSYSGGRTEQFF.

J is TRBJ1-2 and V is TRBV5-5; D unresolved. Trimming removed 2 bases at V and 8 bases at J, with 19 bases between. The CDR3 is 15 amino acids. Germline CDR1 reads SGHKS; CDR2 reads YYEKEE (reference sequence). CDR3 sequence reads: CASSFVLAQLVGYTF. In nucleotides, the CDR3 is TGTGCCAGCAGCTTTGTTCTAGCGCAATTGGTCGGCTACACCTTC. Supplemented by reference TRBV5-5 and TRBJ1-2, the full variable domain reads DAGVTQSPTHLIKTRGQQVTLRCSPISGHKSVSWYQQVLGQGPQFIFQYYEKEERGRGNFPDRFSARQFPNYSSELNVNALLLGDSALYLCASSFVLAQLVGYTFGSGTRLTVV.

This chain links TRBV3-1 (or the pseudogene TRBV3-2) with TRBJ1-2; a weak D match, TRBD1 (6 bases). The CDR3 has 15 amino acids. The germline CDR1 and CDR2 sequences are LGHDT and YNNKEL (reference sequence). The ends were cut back, 4 bases at V and 7 bases at J, with 19 bases in the middle. The CDR3 loop is CASSPHTGTSSGYTF. The CDR3 DNA is TGTGCCAGCAGCCCGCATACCGGGACATCAAGTGGCTACACCTTC.

The chain joins TRBV4-2 to TRBJ1-6, with 11 bases fitting TRBD1. The CDR3 has 17 residues. With V trimmed by 1 base and J by 8 bases, 7 bases remained unmatched. Germline V gene lookup returns CDR1 LGHNA and CDR2 YNFKEQ. CDR3 in amino acids: CASSQVTGTGGHSPLHF. The CDR3 bases are TGTGCCAGCAGCCAAGTGACCGGGACAGGGGGGCATTCACCCCTCCACTTT.